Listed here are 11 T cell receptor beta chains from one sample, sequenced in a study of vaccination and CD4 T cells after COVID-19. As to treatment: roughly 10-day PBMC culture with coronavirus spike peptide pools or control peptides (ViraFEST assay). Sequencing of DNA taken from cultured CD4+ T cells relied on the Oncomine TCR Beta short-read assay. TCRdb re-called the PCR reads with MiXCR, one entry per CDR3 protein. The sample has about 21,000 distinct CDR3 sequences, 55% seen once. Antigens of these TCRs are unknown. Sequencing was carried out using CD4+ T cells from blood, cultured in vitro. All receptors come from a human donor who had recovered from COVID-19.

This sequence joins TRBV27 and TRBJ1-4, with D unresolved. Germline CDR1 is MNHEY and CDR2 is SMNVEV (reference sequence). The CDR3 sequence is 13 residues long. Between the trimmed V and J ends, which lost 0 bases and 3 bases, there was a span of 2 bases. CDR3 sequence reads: CASSLSPNEKLFF. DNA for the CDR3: TGTGCCAGCAGTTTATCCCCTAATGAAAAACTGTTTTTT.

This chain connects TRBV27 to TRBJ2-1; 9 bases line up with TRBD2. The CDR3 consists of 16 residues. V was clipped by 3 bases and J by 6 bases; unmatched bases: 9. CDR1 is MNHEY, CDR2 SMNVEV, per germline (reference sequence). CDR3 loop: CASSFFPSGTTNEQFF. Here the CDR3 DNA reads TGTGCCAGCAGTTTTTTCCCTAGCGGGACAACCAATGAGCAGTTCTTC.

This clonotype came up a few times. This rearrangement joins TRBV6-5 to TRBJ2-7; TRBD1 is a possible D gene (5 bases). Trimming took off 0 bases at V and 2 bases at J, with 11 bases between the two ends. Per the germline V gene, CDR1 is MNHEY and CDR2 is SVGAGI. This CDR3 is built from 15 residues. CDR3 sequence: CASSYSGLPTYEQYF. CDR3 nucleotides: TGTGCCAGCAGTTACTCGGGGCTCCCTACCTACGAGCAGTACTTC.

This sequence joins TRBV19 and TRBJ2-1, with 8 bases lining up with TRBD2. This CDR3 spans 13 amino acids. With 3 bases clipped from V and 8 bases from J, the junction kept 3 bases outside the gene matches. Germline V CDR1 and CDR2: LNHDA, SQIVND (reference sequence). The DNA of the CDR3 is TGTGCCAGTAGTATTGCGGGGGGAGATGAGCAGTTCTTC. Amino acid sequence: CASSIAGGDEQFF.

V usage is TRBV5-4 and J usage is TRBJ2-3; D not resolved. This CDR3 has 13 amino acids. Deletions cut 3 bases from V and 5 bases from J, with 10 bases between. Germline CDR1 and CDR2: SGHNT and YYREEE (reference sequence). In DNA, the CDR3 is TGTGCCAGCAGCTCTCCTAGGAAAGATACGCAGTATTTT. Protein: CASSSPRKDTQYF.

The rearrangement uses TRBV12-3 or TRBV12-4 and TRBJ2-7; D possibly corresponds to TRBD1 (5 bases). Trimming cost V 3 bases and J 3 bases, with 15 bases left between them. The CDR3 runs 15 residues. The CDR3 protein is CASSFAGSSDYEQYF. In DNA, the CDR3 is TGTGCCAGCAGTTTCGCAGGGTCGTCGGACTACGAGCAGTACTTC.

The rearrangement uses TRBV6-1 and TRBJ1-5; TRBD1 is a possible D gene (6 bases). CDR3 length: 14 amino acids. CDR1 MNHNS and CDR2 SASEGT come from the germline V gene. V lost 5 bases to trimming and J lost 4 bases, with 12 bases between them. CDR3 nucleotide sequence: TGTGCCAGCAGTCGACGACAGGAGAATCAGCCCCAGCATTTT. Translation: CASSRRQENQPQHF.

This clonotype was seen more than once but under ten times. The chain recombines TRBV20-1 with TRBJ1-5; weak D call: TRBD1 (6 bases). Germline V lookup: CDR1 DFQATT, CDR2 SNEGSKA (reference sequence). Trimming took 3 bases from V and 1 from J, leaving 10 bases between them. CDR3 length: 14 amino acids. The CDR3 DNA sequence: TGCAGTGCTAGGAGGGGGGACAGCAATCAGCCCCAGCATTTT. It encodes CSARRGDSNQPQHF.

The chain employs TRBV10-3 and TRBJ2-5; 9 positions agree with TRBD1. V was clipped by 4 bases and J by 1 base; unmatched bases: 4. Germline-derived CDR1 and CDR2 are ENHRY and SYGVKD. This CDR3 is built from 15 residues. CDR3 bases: TGTGCCATCAGTGGGCAGGGACAGGGCCAAGAGACCCAGTACTTC. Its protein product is CAISGQGQGQETQYF.

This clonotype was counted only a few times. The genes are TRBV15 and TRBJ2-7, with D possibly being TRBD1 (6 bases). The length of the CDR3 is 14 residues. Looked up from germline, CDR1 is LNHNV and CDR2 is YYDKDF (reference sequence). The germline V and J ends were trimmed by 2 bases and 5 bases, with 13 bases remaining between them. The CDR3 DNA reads TGTGCCACCAGCAGAAGGGGGTTGGGGGACGAGCAGTACTTC. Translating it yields CATSRRGLGDEQYF.

The CDR3 here is CASITGTGGTGELFF. For the CDR3, the DNA is TGTGCCAGCATCACGGGGACAGGGGGCACCGGGGAGCTGTTTTTT. V is TRBV7-9 and J is TRBJ2-2; TRBD1 matches 11 bases. Trimming cost V 7 bases and J 4 bases; bases outside gene matches: 5. Germline lookup yields CDR1 SEHNR and CDR2 FQNEAQ (reference sequence). The CDR3 length is 15 residues.